These 21 T cell receptor beta chains originate from one sample sequenced in a study of cytotoxic CD8 clonotypes in ibrutinib-treated CLL. TCRdb's copy holds only in-frame clones and misses some; the assay was immunoSEQ multiplex PCR. The sample holds approximately 140,000 clones; 70% to 85% are singletons and the top ten take approximately 27%. The sample here was PBMCs, taken after 12 months of ibrutinib treatment. Receptors originate from a human donor with chronic lymphocytic leukemia.

Points on this clone: Germline is not matched at one junction end, which may reflect a read error. The chain combines TRBV7-7 with TRBJ2-7; TRBD1 is a possible D gene (6 bases). The CDR3 loop spans 14 amino acids. CDR1 is SSHAT, CDR2 FNYEAQ, per germline (reference sequence). The CDR3, as DNA: TGTGCTAGCAGCTTGAGATTAGGGGGATACGAGCAGTACTTC. Protein product: CASSLRLGGYEQYF.

The table lists this clone with a count of one. The rearrangement links TRBV10-3 to TRBJ1-2; 12 bases agree with TRBD1. In germline, CDR1 is ENHRY, CDR2 SYGVKD. V was pared by 10 bases and J by 1 base, with 10 bases of the junction left unmatched. The length of the CDR3 is 16 residues. CDR3 residues: CATGPGQGADNYGYTF. The CDR3 nucleotides are TGTGCCACCGGACCGGGACAGGGGGCCGATAACTATGGCTACACCTTC.

This rearrangement joins TRBV6-5 to TRBJ2-7, with D unclear. The CDR3 totals 11 residues. Germline loops: CDR1 MNHEY, CDR2 SVGAGI. V was trimmed by 7 bases and J by 4 bases, leaving 8 bases between them. CDR3 sequence (DNA): TGTGCCAGCAAGTTACGATACGAGCAGTACTTC. Amino acids: CASKLRYEQYF.

The V and J genes are TRBV5-1 and TRBJ2-7; 9 bases map to TRBD1. CDR3 length equals 16 residues. The J segment lost 6 bases and the V segment lost 5 bases, leaving 15 bases of the junction unmatched. CDR1 and CDR2 from the germline V gene are SGHRS and YFSETQ. The CDR3 region is CASRVTTGTGFLEQYF. DNA of the CDR3: TGCGCCAGCAGGGTTACAACCGGGACAGGGTTTCTCGAGCAGTACTTC.

The chain is built from TRBV19 and TRBJ2-7; possible D gene TRBD1, 8 bases. This CDR3 contains 14 residues. Germline loops: CDR1 LNHDA, CDR2 SQIVND (reference sequence). V shed 4 bases and J shed 3 bases, with 13 bases lying between them. Here the CDR3 DNA reads TGTGCCAGTAGTAGGACAGGGAGGGACTACGAGCAGTACTTC. Translated: CASSRTGRDYEQYF.

This sequence joins TRBV27 and TRBJ2-3; TRBD2 agrees at 12 bases. This CDR3 contains 16 residues. Per germline, CDR1 MNHEY and CDR2 SMNVEV (reference sequence). Trimming cost V 5 bases and J 3 bases; bases outside gene matches: 6. The CDR3 is CASSGLGLAGTDTQYF. Here the CDR3 DNA reads TGTGCCAGCAGTGGACTGGGACTAGCGGGTACAGATACGCAGTATTTT.

This clone was seen a few times. The chain uses TRBV10-3 and TRBJ2-7; tentative D call: TRBD1 (5 bases). This CDR3 is 13 amino acids long. Trimming removed 6 bases at V and 2 bases at J, with 11 bases between. Germline V CDR1 and CDR2: ENHRY, SYGVKD. The CDR3 DNA reads TGTGCCATCAGGCCCCAGGGAACCTACGAGCAGTACTTC. Translated, it gives CAIRPQGTYEQYF.

The genes are TRBV21-1 and TRBJ1-6; the table's D gene call, TRBD1, was not cross checked with the DNA. TRBV21-1 is shown as a pseudogene. This CDR3 contains 17 residues. The CDR3 DNA is TGTGCCAGCAGTGGACAGCCCCCAATCCCAATTAATTCACCCCTCCACTTT. The encoded protein is CASSGQPPIPINSPLHF.

The chain combines TRBV6-5 with TRBJ1-4; possibly TRBD1 for D (5 bases). Trimming left V 6 bases short and J 4 bases short, with 9 bases between. From germline, CDR1 is MNHEY and CDR2 SVGAGI. This CDR3 comprises 13 residues. DNA of the CDR3: TGTGCCAGCAGATGGGACGGTAATGAAAAACTGTTTTTT. Translating it yields CASRWDGNEKLFF.

The chain employs TRBV11-2 and TRBJ2-7, with 7 positions matching TRBD1. The J segment lost 0 bases and the V segment lost 1 base, leaving 0 bases of the junction unmatched. Per germline, CDR1 SGHAT and CDR2 FQNNGV. The CDR3 is made up of 14 amino acids. The CDR3 DNA follows: TGTGCCAGCAGCTTAGGGACAGGCTCCTACGAGCAGTACTTC. Translating it yields CASSLGTGSYEQYF. Filled out from reference TRBV11-2 and TRBJ2-7, the complete variable domain reads EAGVAQSPRYKIIEKRQSVAFWCNPISGHATLYWYQQILGQGPKLLIQFQNNGVVDDSQLPKDRFSAERLKGVDSTLKIQPAKLEDSAVYLCASSLGTGSYEQYFGPGTRLTVT.

This chain joins TRBV29-1 and TRBJ1-2, with 9 bases lining up with TRBD1. Looked up from germline, CDR1 is SQVTM and CDR2 is ANQGSEA. There are 12 residues in the CDR3. Unmatched junction bases numbered 5, after V lost 4 bases and J lost 8 bases. The CDR3 loop reads CSVAGTGLGYTF. CDR3 DNA: TGCAGCGTTGCGGGGACAGGGTTAGGCTACACCTTC.

The chain combines TRBV7-3 with TRBJ2-1; the match to TRBD2 covers 8 bases. Germline values: CDR1 SGHTA, CDR2 FQGTGA. The V segment lost 5 bases and the J segment 3 bases; nucleotides outside the gene matches: 3. This CDR3 is built from 14 residues. CDR3 nucleotides: TGTGCCAGCAGCCCCGGGACTAGCTACAATGAGCAGTTCTTC. This sequence encodes CASSPGTSYNEQFF.

V usage is TRBV5-1 and J usage is TRBJ2-7, with TRBD1 matching 10 bases. Germline CDR1 SGHRS, CDR2 YFSETQ. This CDR3 is 15 amino acids long. J was trimmed by 3 bases and V by 2 bases; bases with no gene match: 5. This CDR3 is CASSFDGTGDYEQYF. As DNA, the CDR3 is TGCGCCAGCAGCTTCGATGGGACAGGGGACTACGAGCAGTACTTC.

The chain uses TRBV7-2 and TRBJ1-1; D gene unclear. CDR3 size: 17 residues. V gave up 1 base and J gave up 0 bases, with 15 bases separating them. CDR1 is SGHTA, CDR2 FQGNSA, per germline. Here the CDR3 reads CASSLVFNLLMNTEAFF. CDR3 nucleotides: TGTGCCAGCAGCTTAGTCTTTAATTTGCTAATGAACACTGAAGCTTTCTTT.

The gene calls are TRBV28 and TRBJ2-3, with unresolved D. Germline lookup yields CDR1 MDHEN and CDR2 SYDVKM. The ends were cut back, 6 bases at V and 2 bases at J, with 27 bases in the middle. The CDR3 totals 19 residues. Written as DNA, the CDR3 is TGTGCCAGCAGAAACCGGGCCCAGCTGCTTGGAACACTCACAGATACGCAGTATTTT. Residues: CASRNRAQLLGTLTDTQYF.

This clone appeared a few times. This CDR3 is also generated by other DNA sequences in the sample. This chain uses TRBV28 with TRBJ2-7; no clear D gene. V gave up 1 base and J gave up 4 bases, with 5 bases separating them. The CDR3 totals 12 residues. Germline V lookup: CDR1 MDHEN, CDR2 SYDVKM. The DNA of the CDR3 is TGTGCCAGCAGTTTATCGGATTACGAGCAGTACTTC. Its protein product is CASSLSDYEQYF. The full variable domain, completed using reference TRBV28 and TRBJ2-7, is DVKVTQSSRYLVKRTGEKVFLECVQDMDHENMFWYRQDPGLGLRLIYFSYDVKMKEKGDIPEGYSVSREKKERFSLILESASTNQTSMYLCASSLSDYEQYFGPGTRLTVT.

The V call is TRBV14, the J call TRBJ1-2, with D perhaps matching TRBD1 (5 bases). V was clipped by 1 base and J by 4 bases, with 13 bases between them. There are 15 residues in the CDR3. Germline V CDR1 and CDR2: SGHDN, FVKESK. CDR3 residues: CASSQGTGRTYGYTF. CDR3 nucleotide sequence: TGTGCCAGCAGCCAAGGAACAGGTCGTACCTATGGCTACACCTTC.

The chain joins TRBV7-9 to TRBJ2-7; weak D call: TRBD2 (6 bases). This CDR3 comprises 15 residues. V shed 5 bases and J shed 0 bases, with 14 bases lying between them. Germline V gene sequence: CDR1 SEHNR, CDR2 FQNEAQ (reference sequence). The CDR3 coding sequence is TGTGCCAGCAGCAGATCTAGCGTTGGCTCCTACGAGCAGTACTTC. Translating gives CASSRSSVGSYEQYF.

The count of this clone is one. DNA for the CDR3: TGTGCCAGCAGCTTCACCTCGGGGCTTTCCTACGAGCAGTACTTC. Encoded protein: CASSFTSGLSYEQYF. The V gene is TRBV6-5, the J gene TRBJ2-7, with D perhaps TRBD1 or TRBD2 (5 bases each). V lost 6 bases to trimming and J lost 1 base, with 16 bases between them. This CDR3 spans 15 amino acids. Germline values: CDR1 MNHEY, CDR2 SVGAGI.

This chain joins TRBV4-2 and TRBJ2-7; D not certain. V was cut by 0 bases and J by 3 bases, with 6 bases left in between. Germline values: CDR1 LGHNA, CDR2 YNFKEQ. The CDR3 runs 13 residues. This CDR3 reads CASSQDAYYEQYF. The CDR3 region has the DNA TGTGCCAGCAGCCAAGACGCCTACTACGAGCAGTACTTC.

The V and J genes are TRBV4-2 and TRBJ2-3, with D perhaps matching TRBD2 (5 bases). Trimming stripped 3 bases from V and 4 bases from J, with 11 bases between. The CDR3 length is 14 residues. Germline lookup yields CDR1 LGHNA and CDR2 YNFKEQ. The CDR3 DNA reads as TGTGCCAGCAGCCACCAGGAGGTATCAGATACGCAGTATTTT. Its translation is CASSHQEVSDTQYF.